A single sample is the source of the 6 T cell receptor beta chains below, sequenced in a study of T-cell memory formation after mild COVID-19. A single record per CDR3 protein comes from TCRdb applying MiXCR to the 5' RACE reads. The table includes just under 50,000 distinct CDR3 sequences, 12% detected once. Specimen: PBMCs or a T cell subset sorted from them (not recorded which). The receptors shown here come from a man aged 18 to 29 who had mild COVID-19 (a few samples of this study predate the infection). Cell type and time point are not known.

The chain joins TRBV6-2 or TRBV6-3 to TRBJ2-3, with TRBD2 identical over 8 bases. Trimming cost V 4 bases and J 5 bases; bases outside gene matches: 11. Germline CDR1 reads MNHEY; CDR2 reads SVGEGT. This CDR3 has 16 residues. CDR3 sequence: CASSFPGTSREDTQYF. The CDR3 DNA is TGTGCCAGCAGTTTTCCCGGGACTAGTCGGGAAGATACGCAGTATTTT.

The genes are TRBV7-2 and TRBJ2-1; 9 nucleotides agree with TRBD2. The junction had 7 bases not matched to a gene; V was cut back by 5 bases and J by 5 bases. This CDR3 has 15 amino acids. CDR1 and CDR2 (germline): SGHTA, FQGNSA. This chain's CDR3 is CASSVSGGANNEQFF. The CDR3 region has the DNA TGTGCCAGCAGCGTTAGCGGGGGAGCGAACAATGAGCAGTTCTTC.

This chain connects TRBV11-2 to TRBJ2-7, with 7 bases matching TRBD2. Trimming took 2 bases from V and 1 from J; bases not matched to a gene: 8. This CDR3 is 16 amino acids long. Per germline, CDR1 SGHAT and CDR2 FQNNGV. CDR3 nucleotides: TGTGCCAGCAGCTTAATTGCGGGGGTAGGGTCCTACGAGCAGTACTTC. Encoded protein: CASSLIAGVGSYEQYF.

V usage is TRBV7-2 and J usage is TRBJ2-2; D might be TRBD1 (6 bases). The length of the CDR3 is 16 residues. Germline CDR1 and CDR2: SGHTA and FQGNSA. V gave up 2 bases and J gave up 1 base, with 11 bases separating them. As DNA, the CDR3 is TGTGCCAGCAGCTTAAATGGGGGCTGGAACACCGGGGAGCTGTTTTTT. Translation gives CASSLNGGWNTGELFF.

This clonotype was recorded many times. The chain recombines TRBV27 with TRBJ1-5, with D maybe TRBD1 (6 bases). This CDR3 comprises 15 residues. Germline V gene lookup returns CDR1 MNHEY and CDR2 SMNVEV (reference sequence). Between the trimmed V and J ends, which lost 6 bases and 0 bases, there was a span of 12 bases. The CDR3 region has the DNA TGTGCCAGCAGCCCAACAGGGTTTAGCAATCAGCCCCAGCATTTT. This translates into CASSPTGFSNQPQHF.

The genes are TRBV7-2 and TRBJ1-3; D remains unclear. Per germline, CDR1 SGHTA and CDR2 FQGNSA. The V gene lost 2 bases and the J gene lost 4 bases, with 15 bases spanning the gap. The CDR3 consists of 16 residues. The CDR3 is CASSLLSLGNGNTIYF. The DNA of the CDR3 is TGTGCCAGCAGCTTACTATCTTTGGGGAACGGAAACACCATATATTTT.